This is a list of T cell receptor beta chains from one sample in a study of T cells in localized non-small cell lung cancer. Only in-frame clones appear in the TCRdb table, and some are missing; sequencing was by immunoSEQ multiplex PCR. The sample comprises roughly 26,000 clones, approximately 86% of which are singletons, and about 14% rests with the top ten. The sequences come from peripheral blood, collected before any cancer treatment. The source is an older female donor with stage II squamous cell lung carcinoma. CDR3s include the opening cysteine and the closing phenylalanine or tryptophan. A D gene is named only where the DNA matches it firmly. Not all rows give a size; the values are once, few, many and, for expanded clones, a class.

v_call	j_call	d_call	clone_size	cdr3_length	cdr3_nt	cdr3_aa
TRBV2	TRBJ2-7	-	-	14	TGTGCCAGCAGTGAAAGGCAGGACTCCTACGAGCAGTACTTC	CASSERQDSYEQYF
TRBV2	TRBJ1-5	TRBD1	few	14	TGTGCCAGCAGTGATGACAGGGGCAATCAGCCCCAGCATTTT	CASSDDRGNQPQHF
TRBV5-4	TRBJ1-2	TRBD1	-	14	TGTGCCAGCAGCTTGTCAGGGGGAAACTATGGCTACACCTTC	CASSLSGGNYGYTF
TRBV19	TRBJ1-5	-	-	15	TGTGCCAGTATTAATGACGGGGGGGCGAGTCAGCCCCAGCATTTT	CASINDGGASQPQHF
TRBV7-8	TRBJ2-7	-	-	14	TGTGCCAGCAGCTTAGTTGCGGCCTCCTACGAGCAGTACTTC	CASSLVAASYEQYF
TRBV27	TRBJ1-2	-	-	14	TGTGCCAGCAGTTTAAAGGGGCAAGGCTATGGCTACACCTTC	CASSLKGQGYGYTF
TRBV7-8	TRBJ2-2	-	-	13	TGTGCCAGCAGCTCCACGAGGACCGGGGAGCTGTTTTTT	CASSSTRTGELFF
TRBV7-6	TRBJ1-1	TRBD1	-	13	TGTGCCAGCAGCCAGACAGGGAAAGCTGAAGCTTTCTTT	CASSQTGKAEAFF
TRBV7-9	TRBJ2-3	-	-	11	TGTGCCAGCAGTCCGTCGTATACGCAGTATTTT	CASSPSYTQYF
TRBV5-1	TRBJ1-2	TRBD1	-	13	TGCGCCAGCAGCTTTCAGGGGGACTATGGCTACACCTTC	CASSFQGDYGYTF
TRBV7-8	TRBJ2-7	TRBD2	few	21	TGTGCCAGCAGCGGCGGCCTCTCCGATCCCCTCAGCGGGAGGTTCTCCTACGAGCAGTACTTC	CASSGGLSDPLSGRFSYEQYF
TRBV7-9	TRBJ2-1	-	once	14	TGTGCCAGCAGCTTACATGAACGATACAATGAGCAGTTCTTC	CASSLHERYNEQFF
TRBV7-2	TRBJ2-7	-	-	16	TGTGCCAGCAGCTCGCGGAGGGGGGGAAGCTCCTACGAGCAGTACTTC	CASSSRRGGSSYEQYF
TRBV30	TRBJ2-1	-	-	14	TGTGCCGGACAGACAGAGAGCTCCTACAATGAGCAGTTCTTC	CAGQTESSYNEQFF
TRBV2	TRBJ2-7	-	-	13	TGTGCCAGCAGTGAGGTGGGGCGACAAGTTCAGTACTTC	CASSEVGRQVQYF
TRBV5-6	TRBJ2-5	TRBD1	-	13	TGTGCCAGCAGCCACAGGGGCCAAGAGACCCAGTACTTC	CASSHRGQETQYF
TRBV11-2	TRBJ2-7	TRBD2	-	16	TGTGCCAGCAGCTGGGGACTAGCGGGGGGGCGCGACGAGCAGTACTTC	CASSWGLAGGRDEQYF
TRBV5-1	TRBJ2-3	TRBD2	-	17	TGCGCCAGCAGCCTTGGGACTAGCGGGACTAGCACAGATACGCAGTATTTT	CASSLGTSGTSTDTQYF
TRBV27	TRBJ2-2	-	-	17	TGTGCCAGCAGTAAGCTTCGAACCCAAAAAGGAACCGGGGAGCTGTTTTTT	CASSKLRTQKGTGELFF
TRBV18	TRBJ2-7	TRBD2	once	15	TGTGCCAGCTCACCAAGGCTAGCGGGAAGCTACGAGCAGTACTTC	CASSPRLAGSYEQYF
TRBV19	TRBJ1-2	-	-	15	TGTGCCAGTATTGTAAGGGGGGGCCTGGACTATGGCTACACCTTC	CASIVRGGLDYGYTF
TRBV7-9	TRBJ2-1	TRBD1	-	13	TGTGCCAGCAGCTTAGGACAGGGGAGTGAGCAGTTCTTC	CASSLGQGSEQFF
TRBV5-1	TRBJ2-7	TRBD2	-	15	TGCGCCAGCAGCTTCCTAGCGGGAGGGTTTGACGAGCAGTACTTC	CASSFLAGGFDEQYF
TRBV27	TRBJ1-1	-	-	15	TGTGCCAGCAGTTCCCACGGGGGTCTGAACACTGAAGCTTTCTTT	CASSSHGGLNTEAFF
TRBV5-6	TRBJ1-5	-	few	14	TGTGCCAGCAGCTTGAGTTATAGCAATCAGCCCCAGCATTTT	CASSLSYSNQPQHF
TRBV6-6	TRBJ1-1	-	-	14	TGTGCCAGCAGTTACCCGGCAGGGAACACTGAAGCTTTCTTT	CASSYPAGNTEAFF
TRBV30	TRBJ1-2	TRBD1	-	13	TGTGCCTGGAGTGTGGCAGGGGGCTCTGGCTACACCTTC	CAWSVAGGSGYTF
TRBV6-6	TRBJ1-5	-	-	14	TGTGCCAGCAGTCGGAAGGGGCAATATCAGCCCCAGCATTTT	CASSRKGQYQPQHF
TRBV5-1	TRBJ2-2	-	once	16	TGCGCCAGCAGCTTGGAAAGGGCCGCGGGCACCGGGGAGCTGTTTTTT	CASSLERAAGTGELFF